The source of this TCR beta chain is a study of Ad26.COV2.S vaccination and SARS-CoV-2 variants. Study-level results: Measurement of non-spike TCR breadth gave similar results in vaccine and placebo recipients.

Profiling relied on immunoSEQ multiplex PCR, and the TCRdb table lists in-frame clones only, not all of them. The table includes approximately 410,000 clones, over 75% detected once. Worth noting for this clone: What it recognizes is unknown.

Described treatment: some 20 received Ad26.COV2.S at low or high dose, single or two shots; several received placebo; per-sample allocation not given. Repertoires come from day 63 after the first vaccine or placebo injection. Germline V gives CDR1 LGHDT, CDR2 YNNKEL (reference sequence). The CDR3 length is 12 residues. V shed 1 base and J shed 4 bases, with 4 bases lying between them. V is TRBV3-1 (or the pseudogene TRBV3-2) and J is TRBJ1-2; D not certain. Sequenced here: peripheral blood, sampled in a trial of Ad26.COV2.S vaccine versus placebo. The TCR was taken from a person between 18 and 65 years old who received the Ad26.COV2.S COVID-19 vaccine or a placebo. The CDR3 nucleotides read TGTGCCAGCAGCCAAGGGGCCTATGGCTACACCTTC. Encoded protein: CASSQGAYGYTF.